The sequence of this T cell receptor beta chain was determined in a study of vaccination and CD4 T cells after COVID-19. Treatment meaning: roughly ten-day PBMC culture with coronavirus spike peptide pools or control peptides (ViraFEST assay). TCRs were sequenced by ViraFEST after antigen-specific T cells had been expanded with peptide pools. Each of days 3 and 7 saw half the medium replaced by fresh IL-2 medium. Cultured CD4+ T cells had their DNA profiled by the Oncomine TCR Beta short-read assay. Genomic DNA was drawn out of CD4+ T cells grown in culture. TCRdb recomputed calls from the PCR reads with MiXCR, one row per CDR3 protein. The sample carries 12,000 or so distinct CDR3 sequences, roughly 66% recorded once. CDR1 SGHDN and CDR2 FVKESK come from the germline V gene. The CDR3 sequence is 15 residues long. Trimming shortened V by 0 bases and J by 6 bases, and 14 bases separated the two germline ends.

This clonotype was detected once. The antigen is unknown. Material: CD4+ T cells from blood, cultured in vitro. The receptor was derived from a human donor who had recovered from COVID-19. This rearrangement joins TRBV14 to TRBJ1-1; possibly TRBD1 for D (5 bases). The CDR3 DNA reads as TGTGCCAGCAGCCAAGATGGTCGGGGGGACGCTGAAGCTTTCTTT. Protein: CASSQDGRGDAEAFF. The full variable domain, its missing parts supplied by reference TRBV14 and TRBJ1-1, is EAGVTQFPSHSVIEKGQTVTLRCDPISGHDNLYWYRRVMGKEIKFLLHFVKESKQDESGMPNNRFLAERTGGTYSTLKVQPAELEDSGVYFCASSQDGRGDAEAFFGQGTRLTVV.